The 21 T cell receptor beta chains listed next were all sequenced from one sample in a study of CD8 T cells in ankylosing spondylitis. TCRdb analysed the 5' RACE reads with MiXCR anew, one entry per CDR3 protein. Among approximately 200,000 distinct CDR3 sequences listed, about 13% were seen once. The sequenced sample was blood, either unsorted or a sorted T cell fraction (not recorded which). Receptors were obtained from a male donor with ankylosing spondylitis or in good health (not recorded which).

This sequence joins TRBV7-9 and TRBJ2-1; TRBD1 is a possible D gene (5 bases). The germline gives CDR1 SEHNR, CDR2 FQNEAQ (reference sequence). This CDR3 is 15 amino acids long. V gave up 2 bases and J gave up 5 bases, with 13 bases separating them. CDR3 sequence (DNA): TGTGCCAGCAGCTTAACTCAGGGCCCCAACAATGAGCAGTTCTTC. This translates into CASSLTQGPNNEQFF.

Only a few counts were recorded for this clonotype. This chain links TRBV30 with TRBJ2-1; D unresolved. Germline CDR1 and CDR2: GTSNPN and SVGIG (reference sequence). V shed 1 base and J shed 5 bases, with 9 bases lying between them. The CDR3 has 13 residues. The CDR3 sequence is CAWSADTNNEQFF. CDR3 coding DNA: TGTGCCTGGAGTGCAGATACTAACAATGAGCAGTTCTTC.

This chain links TRBV29-1 with TRBJ2-3; 7 positions agree with TRBD2. The junction had 9 bases not matched to a gene; V was cut back by 5 bases and J by 4 bases. Germline CDR1 reads SQVTM; CDR2 reads ANQGSEA. The CDR3 runs to 14 residues. The DNA of the CDR3 is TGCAGCGTTTCCTCCGGACTAGGGGCAGATACGCAGTATTTT. This codes for CSVSSGLGADTQYF.

This clonotype was picked up a small number of times. The genes are TRBV24-1 and TRBJ2-2, with 9 bases aligning to TRBD1. The CDR3 runs to 16 residues. Germline loops: CDR1 KGHDR, CDR2 SFDVKD. V shed 3 bases and J 5 bases; nucleotides not matched to a gene: 6. The CDR3 DNA follows: TGTGCCACCAGTGATGGGTACAGGGGGCGAACCGGGGAGCTGTTTTTT. This gives the protein CATSDGYRGRTGELFF.

CDR3 region: CSVGGSTDTQYF. The CDR3 DNA is TGCAGCGTTGGAGGGAGCACAGATACGCAGTATTTT. The gene calls are TRBV29-1 and TRBJ2-3; weak D call: TRBD2 (5 bases). Germline V gives CDR1 SQVTM, CDR2 ANQGSEA. The V end was cut by 4 bases, the J end by 0 bases, with 5 bases between. This CDR3 is 12 amino acids long.

This chain's CDR3 is CASRSGPGFYNEQFF. In DNA, the CDR3 is TGTGCCAGCAGGTCAGGTCCCGGGTTTTACAATGAGCAGTTCTTC. This chain connects TRBV11-3 to TRBJ2-1; D is ambiguous. The germline V and J ends were trimmed by 6 bases and 4 bases, with 16 bases remaining between them. Germline V gene lookup returns CDR1 SGHNT and CDR2 YENEEA. The CDR3 length is 15 residues.

The chain employs TRBV6-1 and TRBJ2-6, with D perhaps given as TRBD1 or TRBD2 (5 bases each). CDR3 size: 14 residues. The V end lost 10 bases, the J end lost 0 bases, and 10 bases lay between the germline ends. CDR1 is MNHNS, CDR2 SASEGT, per germline. The CDR3 region is CATSGTSGANVLTF. In nucleotides, the CDR3 is TGTGCCACCTCCGGGACCTCTGGGGCCAACGTCCTGACTTTC.

The V call is TRBV15, the J call TRBJ1-5; no firm D call. The CDR3 has 15 residues. V was clipped by 4 bases and J by 6 bases, with 16 bases between them. Per the germline V gene, CDR1 is LNHNV and CDR2 is YYDKDF (reference sequence). In DNA, the CDR3 is TGTGCCACCAGCAAAGAAAGAGGGTTTTCTCAGCCCCAGCATTTT. Translating it yields CATSKERGFSQPQHF.

The chain carries TRBV12-3 or TRBV12-4 and TRBJ2-2, with 11 bases identical to TRBD2. J lost 6 bases, V lost 4 bases, and 7 bases had no gene match. CDR3 length: 16 residues. CDR3: CASSSIAGGLSGELFF. The CDR3 DNA reads TGTGCCAGCAGTTCGATAGCGGGGGGGCTTTCCGGGGAGCTGTTTTTT.

This clonotype has only a few counts. The chain uses TRBV4-1 and TRBJ2-3; 9 nucleotides align to TRBD2. This CDR3 spans 19 amino acids. Losses at the gene ends were 0 bases for V and 7 bases for J; bases not matched to a gene: 17. Germline values: CDR1 MGHRA, CDR2 YSYEKL. The CDR3 nucleotides read TGCGCCAGCAGCCAAGAAGAAGTTGCCGTGGTAGCGGGAGTACATACGCAGTATTTT. Translated: CASSQEEVAVVAGVHTQYF.

The chain has TRBV3-1 and TRBJ1-2; 11 positions agree with TRBD1. Per the germline V gene, CDR1 is LGHDT and CDR2 is YNNKEL (reference sequence). The CDR3 sequence is 14 residues long. V dropped 5 bases and J dropped 6; count of bases not matched to a gene: 5. The CDR3: CASSDQGQGDGYTF. The CDR3 region has the DNA TGTGCCAGCAGCGACCAGGGACAGGGGGATGGCTACACCTTC.

In the case of this clonotype: A read error may explain this, as a much larger clone is one base away. The chain recombines TRBV7-9 with TRBJ2-7, with D possibly TRBD1 on 6 matching bases. V was pared by 5 bases and J by 2 bases, with 10 bases between. Germline CDR1 reads SEHNR; CDR2 reads FQNEAQ (reference sequence). The CDR3 contains 13 residues. The CDR3 region is CASSPRTAYEQYF. CDR3 bases: TGTGCCAGCAGCCCCAGGACAGCCTACGAGCAGTACTTC.

This clonotype was seen at least ten times. DNA for the CDR3: TGCAGTGCTAGAGATGGACAGGGTGGCGGCTACACCTTC. This gives the protein CSARDGQGGGYTF. This rearrangement joins TRBV20-1 to TRBJ1-2, with 8 bases matching TRBD1. V was pared by 0 bases and J by 8 bases, with 5 bases of the junction left unmatched. This CDR3 has 13 amino acids. Per the germline V gene, CDR1 is DFQATT and CDR2 is SNEGSKA (reference sequence).

The CDR3 DNA sequence: TGCGCCAGCAGGCTTACCGGGGATTTTAGCACAGATACGCAGTATTTT. It encodes CASRLTGDFSTDTQYF. This rearrangement joins TRBV4-1 to TRBJ2-3; possible D gene TRBD2, 5 bases. CDR3 length equals 16 residues. The germline V and J ends were trimmed by 6 bases and 0 bases, with 16 bases remaining between them. Germline CDR1 is MGHRA and CDR2 is YSYEKL.

This clonotype was found a few times. The rearrangement uses TRBV2 and TRBJ1-1; D is unresolved. This CDR3 has 12 amino acids. The V gene lost 8 bases and the J gene lost 5 bases, with 12 bases spanning the gap. Germline assignment: CDR1 SNHLY and CDR2 FYNNEI. The CDR3 region has the DNA TGTGCCAGCTGGGCCAGCGGGACTGAAGCTTTCTTT. Protein product: CASWASGTEAFF.

CDR3 sequence reads: CASSQAGTGNLYEQYF. DNA for the CDR3: TGCGCCAGCAGCCAAGCCGGGACGGGGAATCTCTACGAGCAGTACTTC. The rearrangement joins TRBV4-1 to TRBJ2-7; possibly TRBD1 or TRBD2 for D (5 bases each). Trimming removed 1 base from V and 3 bases from J, with 16 bases in between. The CDR3 totals 16 residues. From germline, CDR1 is MGHRA and CDR2 YSYEKL.

This clonotype was seen only a few times. The chain couples TRBV7-9 to TRBJ2-3, with unresolved D. CDR1 SEHNR and CDR2 FQNEAQ come from the germline V gene (reference sequence). Trimming cost V 3 bases and J 2 bases, with 12 bases left between them. This CDR3 region has 15 residues. The DNA for the CDR3 is TGTGCCAGCAGCTTTTTCGTGGGGTACACAGATACGCAGTATTTT. Amino acids: CASSFFVGYTDTQYF.

This clonotype was observed many times. This chain uses TRBV6-1 with TRBJ2-7, with TRBD1 matching over 7 bases. V shed 1 base and J 0 bases; nucleotides not matched to a gene: 3. The CDR3 length is 15 residues. Germline CDR1 and CDR2: MNHNS and SASEGT. The CDR3 sequence: CASSEVGDSSYEQYF. The CDR3 region has the DNA TGTGCCAGCAGTGAAGTGGGGGACAGCTCCTACGAGCAGTACTTC.

This clonotype showed up just a few times. The chain recombines TRBV5-1 with TRBJ1-1, with 12 bases aligning to TRBD1. V lost 7 bases, J lost 2 bases, and 6 bases stayed unmatched. This CDR3 region has 15 residues. CDR1 and CDR2 from the germline V gene are SGHRS and YFSETQ. The CDR3 loop is CASGPGTGGNTEAFF. The CDR3 DNA follows: TGCGCCAGCGGACCTGGGACAGGGGGCAACACTGAAGCTTTCTTT.

This clonotype was seen a few times. The V call is TRBV6-1, the J call TRBJ2-7; D might be TRBD2 (6 bases). The CDR3 consists of 15 residues. V lost 1 base and J lost 3, with 13 bases in between. Germline V gene lookup returns CDR1 MNHNS and CDR2 SASEGT. CDR3 bases: TGTGCCAGCAGTGAAGACGGGGGAACGATCTACGAGCAGTACTTC. Translated: CASSEDGGTIYEQYF.

V is TRBV7-2 and J is TRBJ2-7, with D unclear. Trimming cost V 5 bases and J 7 bases, with 15 bases left between them. Germline lookup yields CDR1 SGHTA and CDR2 FQGNSA. This CDR3 is 13 amino acids long. This CDR3 is CASSPRTVGEQYF. Written as DNA, the CDR3 is TGTGCCAGCAGCCCCCGGACGGTCGGGGAGCAGTACTTC.